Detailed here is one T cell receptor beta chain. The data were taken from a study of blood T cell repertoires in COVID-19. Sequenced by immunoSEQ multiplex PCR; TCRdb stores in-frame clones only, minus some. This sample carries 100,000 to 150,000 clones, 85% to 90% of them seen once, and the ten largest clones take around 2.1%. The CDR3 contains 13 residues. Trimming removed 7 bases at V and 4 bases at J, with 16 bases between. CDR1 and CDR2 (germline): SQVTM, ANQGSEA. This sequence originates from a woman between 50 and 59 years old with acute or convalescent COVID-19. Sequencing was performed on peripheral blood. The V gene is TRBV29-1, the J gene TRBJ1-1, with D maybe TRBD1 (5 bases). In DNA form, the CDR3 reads TGCAGCGCCACGGGAACGGGGGGCACTGAAGCTTTCTTT. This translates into CSATGTGGTEAFF. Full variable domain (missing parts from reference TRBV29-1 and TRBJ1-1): SAVISQKPSRDICQRGTSLTIQCQVDSQVTMMFWYRQQPGQSLTLIATANQGSEATYESGFVIDKFPISRPNLTFSTLTVSNMSPEDSSIYLCSATGTGGTEAFFGQGTRLTVV.